The source of this T cell receptor beta chain is a study of T cells in Graves' hyperthyroidism and ophthalmopathy. About the research overall: The authors collected peripheral blood at initial diagnosis, before any treatment. Study-wide results and caveats: Ophthalmopathy was distinguished from stable hyperthyroidism by 13 V-J signatures. Peripheral blood also featured most of the thyroid clonotypes expanded above 0.001.

Template material for amplifying TCR beta CDR3 regions consisted of RNA transcripts. Carried out on the TCR CDR3, a first-round RT-PCR used the HTBI primer set. A single record per CDR3 protein comes from TCRdb applying MiXCR to the multiplex PCR reads. The sample lists just under 750,000 distinct CDR3 sequences, 35% occurring once. Uncontrolled infection, other autoimmune disease, pregnancy or lactation disqualified patients from enrolment. A note on this clonotype: No antigen is known for it.

This CDR3 has 15 amino acids. V lost 3 bases to trimming and J lost 3 bases; unmatched junction nucleotides: 7. Germline values: CDR1 SNHLY, CDR2 FYNNEI. The chain recombines TRBV2 with TRBJ2-7, with 8 bases lining up with TRBD1. The sequenced sample consisted of blood. The sequence derives from a woman aged 40 to 50 with Graves' hyperthyroidism. The DNA of the CDR3 is TGTGCCAGCAGTGATGACCGGGACAGGAACTACGAGCAGTACTTC. Translating gives CASSDDRDRNYEQYF.